The 18 T cell receptor beta chains below come from one sample, sequenced in a study of shared clonotypes between healthy human individuals. The method was immunoSEQ multiplex PCR; TCRdb's version includes in-frame clones alone and lacks a portion of them. Of millions of clones listed, over 85% are singletons. The material sequenced was naive CD4+ T cells from PBMCs. As for subset: CD45RA+ positively selected. The receptors derive from a man aged 18 to 30 in good health. Some clones in this sample may be carry-over from other donors' samples.

As to this clone: The same CDR3 arises from other DNA sequences in this sample as well. The V gene is TRBV7-2, the J gene TRBJ2-5, with 7 bases matching TRBD2. From germline, CDR1 is SGHTA and CDR2 FQGNSA. There are 13 residues in the CDR3. V was pared by 3 bases and J by 5 bases, with 3 bases of the junction left unmatched. In DNA, the CDR3 is TGTGCCAGCAGCTTGATGGGAGGGGAGACCCAGTACTTC. Amino acid sequence: CASSLMGGETQYF.

The chain joins TRBV27 to TRBJ2-7, with 8 bases that match TRBD2. The V gene end was trimmed by 5 bases and the J gene end by 2 bases; junction bases not matched to a gene: 14. Germline assignment: CDR1 MNHEY and CDR2 SMNVEV (reference sequence). The CDR3 runs to 17 residues. In DNA, the CDR3 is TGTGCCAGCAGTCCAAAAGGCGGGGGGCTCAGAACCTACGAGCAGTACTTC. Protein: CASSPKGGGLRTYEQYF.

V is TRBV28 and J is TRBJ2-7; 7 nucleotides agree with TRBD1. Trimming took 5 bases from V and 4 from J; bases not matched to a gene: 8. This CDR3 has 14 amino acids. Germline CDR1 reads MDHEN; CDR2 reads SYDVKM. The CDR3 loop is CASSVGGAKYEQYF. CDR3 in DNA: TGTGCCAGCAGTGTAGGGGGCGCAAAGTACGAGCAGTACTTC.

On this clone itself: Within the sample, other DNA sequences also encode this same CDR3. The genes are TRBV19 and TRBJ2-1; TRBD1 might be the D (6 bases). V lost 2 bases, J lost 0 bases, and 8 bases lay in between. Germline values: CDR1 LNHDA, CDR2 SQIVND (reference sequence). The CDR3 runs to 15 residues. The CDR3 coding sequence is TGTGCCAGTAGTATAACAGGGAGCTCCTACAATGAGCAGTTCTTC. Its protein is CASSITGSSYNEQFF.

The chain is built from TRBV9 and TRBJ1-1, with a tentative D call TRBD1 (5 bases). This CDR3 is built from 15 residues. V was trimmed by 3 bases and J by 0 bases, leaving 12 bases between them. Germline loops: CDR1 SGDLS, CDR2 YYNGEE. In nucleotides, the CDR3 is TGTGCCAGCAGCGAGCAAACAGGTTTGAACACTGAAGCTTTCTTT. It yields the protein CASSEQTGLNTEAFF. The full variable domain, in which reference TRBV9 and TRBJ1-1 provide the parts outside the CDR3, is DSGVTQTPKHLITATGQRVTLRCSPRSGDLSVYWYQQSLDQGLQFLIQYYNGEERAKGNILERFSAQQFPDLHSELNLSSLELGDSALYFCASSEQTGLNTEAFFGQGTRLTVV.

The chain carries TRBV7-2 and TRBJ2-5; a possible D gene is TRBD1 (5 bases). The CDR3 loop spans 17 amino acids. Germline lookup yields CDR1 SGHTA and CDR2 FQGNSA. Trimming took off 2 bases at V and 1 base at J, with 17 bases between the two ends. CDR3 nucleotides: TGTGCCAGCAGCTTAACAAGGGGAAGCTTGGGCCAAGAGACCCAGTACTTC. It codes for CASSLTRGSLGQETQYF.

The J gene is TRBJ2-3, the V gene TRBV7-9; D may be TRBD1 (6 bases). The CDR3 sequence is 15 residues long. The ends were cut back, 5 bases at V and 5 bases at J, with 17 bases in the middle. Germline V gene sequence: CDR1 SEHNR, CDR2 FQNEAQ (reference sequence). In DNA form, the CDR3 reads TGTGCCAGCAGCCCTGGGGGCCCGGCGGGAGATACGCAGTATTTT. It translates to CASSPGGPAGDTQYF.

The V gene is TRBV28, the J gene TRBJ1-4, with D unclear. This CDR3 is 16 amino acids long. V lost 3 bases and J lost 0, with 11 bases in between. The V gene's germline CDR1 is MDHEN and CDR2 SYDVKM. The CDR3 sequence: CASSFYGSATNEKLFF. The CDR3 nucleotides are TGTGCCAGCAGTTTCTATGGATCCGCAACTAATGAAAAACTGTTTTTT.

This clone was found once. The rearrangement links TRBV4-1 to TRBJ2-2; D gene ambiguous. V shed 1 base and J shed 13 bases, with 13 bases lying between them. This CDR3 has 13 residues. Looked up from germline, CDR1 is MGHRA and CDR2 is YSYEKL. The CDR3 loop reads CASSQVGLFVLFF. CDR3 DNA sequence: TGCGCCAGCAGCCAAGTCGGTCTGTTCGTGCTGTTTTTT.

The rearrangement joins TRBV7-9 to TRBJ1-2; 10 nucleotides agree with TRBD1. The germline V gene encodes CDR1 SEHNR and CDR2 FQNEAQ (reference sequence). The CDR3 totals 15 residues. J gave up 4 bases and V 4 bases, and 6 bases lay outside the gene matches. DNA of the CDR3: TGTGCCAGCAGCTCGGGACAGGGGCTTGGCTATGGCTACACCTTC. Its protein product is CASSSGQGLGYGYTF.

The chain has TRBV10-3 and TRBJ1-1; D is possibly TRBD1 (5 bases). The germline CDR1 and CDR2 sequences are ENHRY and SYGVKD. V lost 2 bases to trimming and J lost 1 base, with 11 bases between them. CDR3 length equals 15 residues. CDR3 loop: CAISETGTRNTEAFF. Here the CDR3 DNA reads TGTGCCATCAGTGAGACCGGGACCCGGAACACTGAAGCTTTCTTT.

V is TRBV7-9 and J is TRBJ2-3; 8 bases fit TRBD1. V trimming: 5 bases; J trimming: 3 bases; junction bases outside the gene matches: 10. CDR1 is SEHNR, CDR2 FQNEAQ, per germline (reference sequence). CDR3 size: 16 residues. Here the CDR3 reads CASSPPGGKGTDTQYF. CDR3 bases: TGTGCCAGCAGCCCTCCAGGGGGCAAGGGGACAGATACGCAGTATTTT.

This clone was picked up one time. J is TRBJ1-3 and V is TRBV5-4, with 8 bases fitting TRBD1. The CDR3 is 16 amino acids. The V and J ends lost 4 bases and 2 bases, in that order; junction bases with no gene match: 8. Germline V lookup: CDR1 SGHNT, CDR2 YYREEE (reference sequence). CDR3 in amino acids: CASSRQTGVAGNTIYF. DNA for the CDR3: TGTGCCAGCAGCCGCCAGACAGGGGTTGCTGGAAACACCATATATTTT.

This chain uses TRBV5-1 with TRBJ1-1; 7 nucleotides match TRBD1. After removal of 4 bases from V and 0 bases from J, the junction contained 12 bases not matched to a gene. The germline gives CDR1 SGHRS, CDR2 YFSETQ. The CDR3 runs 17 residues. The CDR3 loop reads CASSLRQGRGMNTEAFF. The CDR3 DNA reads TGCGCCAGCAGCCTACGACAGGGAAGGGGGATGAACACTGAAGCTTTCTTT.

This rearrangement joins TRBV11-2 to TRBJ1-1; no definite D call. The CDR3 runs 16 residues. The V end lost 5 bases, the J end lost 3 bases, and 19 bases lay between the germline ends. Germline V CDR1 and CDR2: SGHAT, FQNNGV. CDR3 amino acids: CASSAFGSLLDTEAFF. In DNA, the CDR3 is TGTGCCAGCAGCGCCTTCGGGTCTCTTCTGGACACTGAAGCTTTCTTT.

J is TRBJ2-3 and V is TRBV4-1, with 11 bases that match TRBD2. The germline V gene has CDR1 MGHRA and CDR2 YSYEKL. V lost 4 bases to trimming and J lost 3 bases; unmatched junction nucleotides: 9. The CDR3 is 17 residues long. The CDR3: CASSRGLAVKLTDTQYF. The CDR3 region has the DNA TGCGCCAGCAGCCGGGGACTAGCGGTAAAGTTAACAGATACGCAGTATTTT.

The chain is built from TRBV5-4 and TRBJ2-1; 7 bases are shared with TRBD2. The junction had 8 bases not matched to a gene; V was cut back by 6 bases and J by 5 bases. CDR3 length: 14 residues. Germline CDR1 is SGHNT and CDR2 is YYREEE (reference sequence). DNA of the CDR3: TGTGCCAGCACTCTGAGGGCGGGGGACAATGAGCAGTTCTTC. Protein product: CASTLRAGDNEQFF.

V and J are TRBV2 and TRBJ2-1, with TRBD2 matching 7 bases. Per the germline V gene, CDR1 is SNHLY and CDR2 is FYNNEI. This CDR3 contains 14 residues. Losses at the gene ends were 4 bases for V and 6 bases for J; bases not matched to a gene: 6. The CDR3 bases are TGTGCCAGCAGTGCCGGGACTATATTCAATGAGCAGTTCTTC. The encoded protein is CASSAGTIFNEQFF.